This T cell receptor (beta chain) emerged from a study of blood T cell repertoires in COVID-19. In the authors' methods: From reference gene primer amplification, estimates of nucleated cell counts were derived. TCRdb keeps only in-frame clones here, not all; method: immunoSEQ multiplex PCR. D and trimming were read from the DNA, whereas the V and J calls and clone size are those reported in that table. The data hold around 50,000 clones, with over 85% observed a single time. The CDR3 is made up of 12 amino acids. Trimming removed 3 bases at V and 9 bases at J, with 11 bases between. The chain links TRBV12-3 or TRBV12-4 to TRBJ1-1; D not certain. Sequencing used peripheral blood. The sequence came from an older man with active COVID-19. DNA of the CDR3: TGTGCCAGCAGTTTCTACCCATCCCAAGCTTTCTTT. Translation: CASSFYPSQAFF.